This T cell receptor beta chain is drawn from a study of human T cells and chemical hapten exposure. The time point denotes: patch test 1, 2 weeks after DPC sensitization. Treatment of the sample: therapeutic diphenylcyclopropenone sensitization with weekly scalp DPC. Alopecia patients deemed DPC-suitable, aged 18 to 70, excluding pregnancy. Germline assignment: CDR1 SGHTA and CDR2 FQGNSA. With V trimmed by 5 bases and J by 2 bases, 5 bases remained unmatched. This CDR3 has 15 residues. Original analysis: Samples held a median of 95,638 TCRs, range 23,224–690,600. TCRdb ran MiXCR on the RACE reads and lists one entry per CDR3 protein. V and J calls and clone size were set by TCRdb, not the authors. The sample yields fewer than 500,000 distinct CDR3 sequences, more than 4.5% seen once.

The specimen was whole blood, collected in connection with sensitization to the hapten diphenylcyclopropenone (DPC). The clonotype comes from a woman in her fifties or sixties with alopecia areata. Some clones in this sample may be carry-over from other donors' samples. The rearrangement joins TRBV7-2 to TRBJ2-3; the match to TRBD2 covers 9 bases. DNA for the CDR3: TGTGCCAGCAGCCAAGCGGGAGGAGACACAGATACGCAGTATTTT. It yields the protein CASSQAGGDTDTQYF.